Below, 15 T cell receptor beta chains from the same sample are listed, as sequenced in a study of control samples from healthy donors and cancer patients. Here immunoSEQ multiplex PCR was the method, and the copy in TCRdb shows in-frame clones only, minus some. This sample has some 120,000 clones, with about 93% found just once. Sequencing was performed on blood. The source is a man aged 25 to 45 in good health.

Concerning this clone itself: One end of the junction does not line up with germline, which may come from a read error. The gene calls are TRBV10-3 and TRBJ2-3; 10 nucleotides align to TRBD2. This CDR3 comprises 16 residues. Germline loops: CDR1 ENHRY, CDR2 SYGVKD. CDR3 nucleotide sequence: TGTGCCATCGGGAAAGCGACCGGGACTAGCGCCGTCGCCAGGGTATTT. Its protein product is CAIGKATGTSAVARVF.

This clone was observed once. This rearrangement joins TRBV2 to TRBJ2-5; 14 bases agree with TRBD2. Germline assignment: CDR1 SNHLY and CDR2 FYNNEI. The CDR3 sequence is 10 residues long. V shed 10 bases and J 12 bases; nucleotides not matched to a gene: 1. This chain's CDR3 is CAKGLAGEYF. CDR3 sequence (DNA): TGTGCCAAGGGACTAGCGGGGGAGTACTTC.

This chain connects TRBV6-2 or TRBV6-3 to TRBJ1-5, with D hard to call. Trimming pared 2 bases from V and 8 bases from J, leaving 10 bases between. The CDR3 has 13 residues. Germline assignment: CDR1 MNHEY and CDR2 SVGEGT. The CDR3 DNA sequence: TGTGCCAGCAGTTACCCCTCCGGGGAGCCCCAGCATTTT. It yields the protein CASSYPSGEPQHF.

The chain combines TRBV19 with TRBJ1-1; no firm D call. Trimming cost V 4 bases and J 7 bases, with 13 bases left between them. The CDR3 is made up of 13 amino acids. Per germline, CDR1 LNHDA and CDR2 SQIVND (reference sequence). CDR3 sequence (DNA): TGTGCCAGTAGTAGTTGGGAAGTCGGTGAAGCTTTCTTT. It yields the protein CASSSWEVGEAFF.

The chain recombines TRBV4-1 with TRBJ1-1, with D possibly TRBD1 on 6 matching bases. Germline CDR1 MGHRA, CDR2 YSYEKL. This CDR3 has 14 amino acids. Trimming pared 4 bases from V and 4 bases from J, leaving 13 bases between. The CDR3 sequence is CASSRLQGGTEAFF. Written as DNA, the CDR3 is TGCGCCAGCAGCCGCTTACAGGGAGGCACTGAAGCTTTCTTT.

This sequence joins TRBV7-2 and TRBJ1-5; D perhaps matches TRBD1 (6 bases). The V end lost 3 bases, the J end lost 2 bases, and 8 bases lay between the germline ends. The CDR3 is made up of 14 amino acids. Germline lookup yields CDR1 SGHTA and CDR2 FQGNSA. CDR3 protein: CASSFRGGNQPQHF. As DNA, the CDR3 is TGTGCCAGCAGCTTCAGGGGTGGCAATCAGCCCCAGCATTTT.

This rearrangement joins TRBV18 to TRBJ1-3; D unclear. Per the germline V gene, CDR1 is KGHSH and CDR2 is LQKENI. This CDR3 spans 15 amino acids. V was clipped by 5 bases and J by 0 bases, with 11 bases between them. CDR3 protein: CASSSVRISGNTIYF. The CDR3 nucleotides are TGTGCCAGCTCAAGTGTGAGAATCTCTGGAAACACCATATATTTT.

The V gene is TRBV5-1, the J gene TRBJ1-4; D is ambiguous. The CDR3 consists of 15 residues. Germline V gene sequence: CDR1 SGHRS, CDR2 YFSETQ. V lost 0 bases to trimming and J lost 7 bases, with 13 bases between them. The DNA of the CDR3 is TGCGCCAGCAGCTTGGAAGGTCAGGTCCCTGAAAAACTGTTTTTT. It specifies CASSLEGQVPEKLFF.

The chain carries TRBV7-2 and TRBJ2-3; 10 nucleotides align to TRBD2. The CDR3 runs to 18 residues. Germline CDR1 is SGHTA and CDR2 is FQGNSA. With 5 bases clipped from V and 3 bases from J, the junction kept 14 bases outside the gene matches. The CDR3: CASSPPGLISGGTDTQYF. CDR3 nucleotide sequence: TGTGCCAGCAGCCCCCCCGGGTTGATTAGCGGGGGGACAGATACGCAGTATTTT.

The V and J genes are TRBV28 and TRBJ2-6, with 12 bases identical to TRBD1. Germline V gene data show CDR1 as MDHEN and CDR2 as SYDVKM. The CDR3 consists of 21 residues. V shed 4 bases and J 0 bases; nucleotides not matched to a gene: 13. The CDR3 here is CASSWGPYRDRGLSGANVLTF. CDR3 in DNA: TGTGCCAGCAGTTGGGGACCTTACAGGGACAGGGGGCTCTCTGGGGCCAACGTCCTGACTTTC.

This sequence joins TRBV20-1 and TRBJ2-7; 7 bases agree with TRBD2. V was clipped by 3 bases and J by 5 bases; unmatched bases: 7. The length of the CDR3 is 13 residues. Germline V gene data show CDR1 as DFQATT and CDR2 as SNEGSKA (reference sequence). Written as DNA, the CDR3 is TGCAGTGCTAGTTACGCTAGCGGCGACGAGCAGTACTTC. It specifies CSASYASGDEQYF.

The V and J genes are TRBV5-1 and TRBJ1-1; D possibly corresponds to TRBD1 (5 bases). This CDR3 comprises 16 residues. Germline lookup yields CDR1 SGHRS and CDR2 YFSETQ. V was cut by 0 bases and J by 3 bases, with 15 bases left in between. The CDR3 coding sequence is TGCGCCAGCAGCTTGGGACGAACCCGGGGGGACACTGAAGCTTTCTTT. Its protein product is CASSLGRTRGDTEAFF.

A note on this clone: This sample includes further DNA sequences coding for the same CDR3. The chain has TRBV28 and TRBJ1-5; TRBD1 might be the D (5 bases). CDR1 MDHEN and CDR2 SYDVKM come from the germline V gene. V was clipped by 7 bases and J by 6 bases, with 10 bases between them. The CDR3 is 12 residues long. CDR3 residues: CASTPGIQPQHF. The DNA of the CDR3 is TGTGCCAGCACCCCAGGGATTCAGCCCCAGCATTTT. The full variable domain, its missing parts supplied by reference TRBV28 and TRBJ1-5, is DVKVTQSSRYLVKRTGEKVFLECVQDMDHENMFWYRQDPGLGLRLIYFSYDVKMKEKGDIPEGYSVSREKKERFSLILESASTNQTSMYLCASTPGIQPQHFGDGTRLSIL.

The chain couples TRBV11-2 to TRBJ2-3; TRBD2 agrees at 7 bases. V shed 0 bases and J 3 bases; nucleotides not matched to a gene: 3. The germline gives CDR1 SGHAT, CDR2 FQNNGV. This CDR3 spans 15 amino acids. The CDR3 DNA is TGTGCCAGCAGCTTAGAAATTAGCGGGACAGATACGCAGTATTTT. Residues: CASSLEISGTDTQYF.

In nucleotides, the CDR3 is TGCGCCAGCAGCTACGATGGTCACGTCCTGACTTTC. Protein: CASSYDGHVLTF. This chain joins TRBV4-1 and TRBJ2-6; D gene unclear. V lost 5 bases and J 11 bases, leaving 10 bases between the germline ends. CDR3 length: 12 residues. CDR1 is MGHRA, CDR2 YSYEKL, per germline.